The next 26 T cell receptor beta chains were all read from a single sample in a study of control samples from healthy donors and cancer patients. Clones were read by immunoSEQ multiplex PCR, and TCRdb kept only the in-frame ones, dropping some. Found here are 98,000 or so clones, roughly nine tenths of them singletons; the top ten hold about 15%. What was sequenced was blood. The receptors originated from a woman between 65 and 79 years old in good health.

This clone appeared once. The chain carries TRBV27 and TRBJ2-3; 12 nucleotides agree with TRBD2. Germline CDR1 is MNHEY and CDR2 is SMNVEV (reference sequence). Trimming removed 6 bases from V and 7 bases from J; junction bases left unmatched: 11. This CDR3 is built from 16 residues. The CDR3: CASSRLAGAELNTQYF. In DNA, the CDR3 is TGTGCCAGCAGCCGACTAGCGGGAGCCGAGTTGAATACGCAGTATTTT.

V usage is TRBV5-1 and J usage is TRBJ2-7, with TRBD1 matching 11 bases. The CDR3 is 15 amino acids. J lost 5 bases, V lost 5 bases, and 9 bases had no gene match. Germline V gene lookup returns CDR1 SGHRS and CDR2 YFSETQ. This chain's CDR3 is CASSSGTGGTDEQYF. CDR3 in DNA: TGCGCCAGCAGTTCCGGGACAGGGGGTACGGACGAGCAGTACTTC.

The CDR3 DNA reads TGTGCCAGCAGCTTACAGGGGGCGAGCAATCAGCCCCAGCATTTT. Its protein is CASSLQGASNQPQHF. This chain connects TRBV7-8 to TRBJ1-5; TRBD1 aligns across 8 bases. Germline V gives CDR1 SGHVS, CDR2 FQNEAQ. The CDR3 is 15 amino acids. V was clipped by 2 bases and J by 1 base; unmatched bases: 1.

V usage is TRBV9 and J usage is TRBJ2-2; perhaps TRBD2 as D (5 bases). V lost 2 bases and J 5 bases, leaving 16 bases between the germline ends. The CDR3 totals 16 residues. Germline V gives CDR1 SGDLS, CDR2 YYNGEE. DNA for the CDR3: TGTGCCAGCAGCGTCGAGGGCCACTCGGGAACCGGGGAGCTGTTTTTT. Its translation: CASSVEGHSGTGELFF.

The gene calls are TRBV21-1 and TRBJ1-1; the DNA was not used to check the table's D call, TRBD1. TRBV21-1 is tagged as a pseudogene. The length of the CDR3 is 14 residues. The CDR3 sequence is CASSKALQDTEAFF. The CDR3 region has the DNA TGTGCCAGCAGCAAAGCGCTACAGGACACTGAAGCTTTCTTT.

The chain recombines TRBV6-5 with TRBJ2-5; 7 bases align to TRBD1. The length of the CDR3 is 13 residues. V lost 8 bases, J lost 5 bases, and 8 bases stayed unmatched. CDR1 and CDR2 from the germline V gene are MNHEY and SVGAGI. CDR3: CASSGQARETQYF. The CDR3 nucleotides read TGTGCCAGCTCCGGACAGGCCCGGGAGACCCAGTACTTC.

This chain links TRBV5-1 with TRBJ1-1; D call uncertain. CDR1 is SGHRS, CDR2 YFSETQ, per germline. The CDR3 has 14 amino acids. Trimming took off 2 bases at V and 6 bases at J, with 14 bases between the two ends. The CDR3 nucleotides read TGCGCCAGCAGCTTAGGTCGGGGATTCGCTGAAGCTTTCTTT. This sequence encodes CASSLGRGFAEAFF.

Here the CDR3 DNA reads TGTGCCAGTCGCTTCACCGGGGAGCTGTTTTTT. As protein: CASRFTGELFF. This chain links TRBV19 with TRBJ2-2; D is ambiguous. Trimming pared 8 bases from V and 4 bases from J, leaving 5 bases between. This CDR3 contains 11 residues. Germline V lookup: CDR1 LNHDA, CDR2 SQIVND (reference sequence).

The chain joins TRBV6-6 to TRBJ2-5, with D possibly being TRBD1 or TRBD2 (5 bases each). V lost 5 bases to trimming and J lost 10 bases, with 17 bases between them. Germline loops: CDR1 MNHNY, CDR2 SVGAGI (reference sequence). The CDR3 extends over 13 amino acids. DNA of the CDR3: TGTGCCAGCAGTCGCACCGGGACGACGGACCAGTACTTC. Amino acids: CASSRTGTTDQYF.

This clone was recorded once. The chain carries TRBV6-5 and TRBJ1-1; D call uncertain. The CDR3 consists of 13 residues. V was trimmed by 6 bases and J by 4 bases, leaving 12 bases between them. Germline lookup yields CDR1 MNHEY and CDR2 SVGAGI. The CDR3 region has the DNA TGTGCCAGCAGCTCTACTGGAGGCACTGAAGCTTTCTTT. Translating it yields CASSSTGGTEAFF.

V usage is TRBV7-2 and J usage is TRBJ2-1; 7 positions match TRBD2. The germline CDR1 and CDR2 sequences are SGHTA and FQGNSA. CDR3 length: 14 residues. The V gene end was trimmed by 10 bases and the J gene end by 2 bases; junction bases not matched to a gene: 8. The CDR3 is CATREVETYNEQFF. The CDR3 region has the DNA TGTGCCACCCGGGAGGTAGAGACCTACAATGAGCAGTTCTTC.

In DNA, the CDR3 is TGTGCCAGCAGTGGAGGGGGACTCTATGGCTACACCTTC. Translating gives CASSGGGLYGYTF. The chain recombines TRBV2 with TRBJ1-2; TRBD1 might be the D (6 bases). The germline V gene encodes CDR1 SNHLY and CDR2 FYNNEI. This CDR3 comprises 13 residues. With 4 bases removed from V and 4 bases from J, the gap between germline ends came to 10 bases.

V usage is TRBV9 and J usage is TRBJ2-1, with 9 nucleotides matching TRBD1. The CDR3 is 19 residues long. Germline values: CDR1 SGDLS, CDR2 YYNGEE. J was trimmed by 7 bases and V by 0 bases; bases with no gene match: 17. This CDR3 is CASSVAGTGFGGTENEQFF. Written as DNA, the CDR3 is TGTGCCAGCAGCGTAGCCGGGACAGGGTTTGGGGGGACAGAAAATGAGCAGTTCTTC.

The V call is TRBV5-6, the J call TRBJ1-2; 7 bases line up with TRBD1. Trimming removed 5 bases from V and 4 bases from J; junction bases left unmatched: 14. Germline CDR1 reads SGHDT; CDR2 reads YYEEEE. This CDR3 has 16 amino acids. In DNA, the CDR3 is TGTGCCAGCAGGACAACACAGGGGTTGACGTCCTATGGCTACACCTTC. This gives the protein CASRTTQGLTSYGYTF.

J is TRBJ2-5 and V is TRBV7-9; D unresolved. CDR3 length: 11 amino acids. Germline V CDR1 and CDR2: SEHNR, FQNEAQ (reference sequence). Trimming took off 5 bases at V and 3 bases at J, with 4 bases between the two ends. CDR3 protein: CASSAKETQYF. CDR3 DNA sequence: TGTGCCAGCAGCGCTAAAGAGACCCAGTACTTC.

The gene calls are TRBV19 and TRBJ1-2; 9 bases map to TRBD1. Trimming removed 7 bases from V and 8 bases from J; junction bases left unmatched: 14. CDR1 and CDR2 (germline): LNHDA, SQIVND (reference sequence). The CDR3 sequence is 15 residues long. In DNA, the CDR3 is TGTGCCAGTACCTCCCCGGGACAGGGAATTCTCGGCTACACCTTC. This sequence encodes CASTSPGQGILGYTF.

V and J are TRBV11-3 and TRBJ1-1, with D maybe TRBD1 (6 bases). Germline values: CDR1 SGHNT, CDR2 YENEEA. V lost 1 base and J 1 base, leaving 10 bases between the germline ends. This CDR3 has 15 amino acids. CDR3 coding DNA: TGTGCCAGCAGCTTAGGAGGGGGAGCGAACACTGAAGCTTTCTTT. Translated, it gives CASSLGGGANTEAFF.

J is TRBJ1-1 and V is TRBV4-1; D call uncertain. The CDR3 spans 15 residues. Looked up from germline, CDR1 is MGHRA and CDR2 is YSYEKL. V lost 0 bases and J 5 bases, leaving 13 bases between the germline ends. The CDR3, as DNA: TGCGCCAGCAGCCAAGATCCCTCGTACGGGACTGAAGCTTTCTTT. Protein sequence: CASSQDPSYGTEAFF.

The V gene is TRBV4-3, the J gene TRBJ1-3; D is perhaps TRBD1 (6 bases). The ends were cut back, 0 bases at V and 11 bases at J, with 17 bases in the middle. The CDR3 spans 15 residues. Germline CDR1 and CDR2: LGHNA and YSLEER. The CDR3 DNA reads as TGCGCCAGCAGCCAAGATGTGGGGGCAGGGGTTCCCATATATTTT. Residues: CASSQDVGAGVPIYF.

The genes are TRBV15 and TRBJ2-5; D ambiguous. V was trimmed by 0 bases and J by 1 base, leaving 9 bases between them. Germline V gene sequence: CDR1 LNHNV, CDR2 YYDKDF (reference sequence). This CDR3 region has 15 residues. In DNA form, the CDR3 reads TGTGCCACCAGCAGAGATGGAGCAGGCCAAGAGACCCAGTACTTC. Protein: CATSRDGAGQETQYF.

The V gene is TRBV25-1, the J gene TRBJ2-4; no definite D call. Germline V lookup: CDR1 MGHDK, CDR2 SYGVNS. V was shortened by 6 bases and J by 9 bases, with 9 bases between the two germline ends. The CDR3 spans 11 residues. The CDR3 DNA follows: TGTGCCAGCAGCTCCCAATTCATTCAGTACTTC. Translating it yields CASSSQFIQYF.

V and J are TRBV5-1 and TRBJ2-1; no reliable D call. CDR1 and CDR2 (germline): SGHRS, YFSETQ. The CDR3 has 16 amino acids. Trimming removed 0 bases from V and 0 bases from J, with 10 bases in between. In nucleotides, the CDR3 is TGCGCCAGCAGCTTGGTTGAGACATCCTCCTACAATGAGCAGTTCTTC. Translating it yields CASSLVETSSYNEQFF.

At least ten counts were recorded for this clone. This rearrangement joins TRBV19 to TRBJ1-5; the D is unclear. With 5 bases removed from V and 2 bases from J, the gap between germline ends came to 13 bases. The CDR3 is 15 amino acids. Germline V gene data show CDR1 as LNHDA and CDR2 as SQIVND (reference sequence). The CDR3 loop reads CASSGLDLGNQPQHF. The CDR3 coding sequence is TGTGCCAGTAGTGGTTTGGATTTGGGCAATCAGCCCCAGCATTTT. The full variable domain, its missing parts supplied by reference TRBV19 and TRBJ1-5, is DGGITQSPKYLFRKEGQNVTLSCEQNLNHDAMYWYRQDPGQGLRLIYYSQIVNDFQKGDIAEGYSVSREKKESFPLTVTSAQKNPTAFYLCASSGLDLGNQPQHFGDGTRLSIL.

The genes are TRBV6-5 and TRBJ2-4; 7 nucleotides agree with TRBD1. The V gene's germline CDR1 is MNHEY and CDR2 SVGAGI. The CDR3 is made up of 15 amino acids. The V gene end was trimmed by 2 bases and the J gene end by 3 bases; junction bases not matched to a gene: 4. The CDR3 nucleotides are TGTGCCAGCAGTTACGAGGGGGCTGACAAAAACATTCAGTACTTC. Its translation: CASSYEGADKNIQYF.

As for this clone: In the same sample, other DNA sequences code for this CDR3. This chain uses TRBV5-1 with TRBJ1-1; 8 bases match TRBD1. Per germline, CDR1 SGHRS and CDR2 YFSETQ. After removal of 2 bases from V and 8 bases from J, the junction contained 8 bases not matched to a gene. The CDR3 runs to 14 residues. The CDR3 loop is CASSFIGTGGEAFF. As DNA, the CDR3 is TGCGCCAGCAGCTTTATCGGGACAGGAGGAGAAGCTTTCTTT.

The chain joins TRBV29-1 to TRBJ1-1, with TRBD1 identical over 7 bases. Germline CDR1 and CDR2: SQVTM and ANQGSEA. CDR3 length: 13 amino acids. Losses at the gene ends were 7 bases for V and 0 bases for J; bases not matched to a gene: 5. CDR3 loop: CSARQGLNTEAFF. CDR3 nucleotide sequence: TGCAGCGCAAGACAGGGCCTGAACACTGAAGCTTTCTTT.